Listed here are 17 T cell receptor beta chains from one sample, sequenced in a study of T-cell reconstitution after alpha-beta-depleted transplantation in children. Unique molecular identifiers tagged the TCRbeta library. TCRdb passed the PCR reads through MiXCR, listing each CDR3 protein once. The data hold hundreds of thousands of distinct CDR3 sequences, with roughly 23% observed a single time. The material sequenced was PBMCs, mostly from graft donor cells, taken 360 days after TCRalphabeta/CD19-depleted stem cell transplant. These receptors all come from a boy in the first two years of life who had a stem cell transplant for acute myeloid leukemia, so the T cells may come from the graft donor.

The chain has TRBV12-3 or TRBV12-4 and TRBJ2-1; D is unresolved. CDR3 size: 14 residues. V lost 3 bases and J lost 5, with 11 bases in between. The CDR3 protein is CASSLVPLNNEQFF. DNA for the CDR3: TGTGCCAGCAGTTTGGTCCCCCTTAACAATGAGCAGTTCTTC.

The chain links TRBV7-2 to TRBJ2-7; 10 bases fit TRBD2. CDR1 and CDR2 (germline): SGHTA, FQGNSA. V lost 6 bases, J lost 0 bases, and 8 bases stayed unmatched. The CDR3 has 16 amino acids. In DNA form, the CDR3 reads TGTGCCAGCAGGGCACTAGCGGGGCCCAGCTCCTACGAGCAGTACTTC. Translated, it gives CASRALAGPSSYEQYF.

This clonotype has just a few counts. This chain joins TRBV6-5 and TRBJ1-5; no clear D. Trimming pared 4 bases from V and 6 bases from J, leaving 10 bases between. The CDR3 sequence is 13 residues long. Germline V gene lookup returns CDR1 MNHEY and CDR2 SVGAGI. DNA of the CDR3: TGTGCCAGCAGTTTTGGTTGGAGTCAGCCCCAGCATTTT. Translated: CASSFGWSQPQHF.

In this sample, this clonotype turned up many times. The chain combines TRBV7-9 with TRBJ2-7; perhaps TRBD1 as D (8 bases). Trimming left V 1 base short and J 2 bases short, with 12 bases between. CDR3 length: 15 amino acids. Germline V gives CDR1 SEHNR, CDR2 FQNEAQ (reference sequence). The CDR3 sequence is CASSLGQGRAYEQYF. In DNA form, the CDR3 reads TGTGCCAGCAGCTTAGGACAGGGGAGGGCCTACGAGCAGTACTTC.

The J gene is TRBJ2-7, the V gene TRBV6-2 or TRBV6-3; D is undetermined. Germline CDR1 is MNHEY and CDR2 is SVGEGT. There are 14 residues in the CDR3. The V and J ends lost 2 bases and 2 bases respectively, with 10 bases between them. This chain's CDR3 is CASSYGRIAYEQYF. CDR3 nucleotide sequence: TGTGCCAGCAGTTACGGCCGGATCGCCTACGAGCAGTACTTC.

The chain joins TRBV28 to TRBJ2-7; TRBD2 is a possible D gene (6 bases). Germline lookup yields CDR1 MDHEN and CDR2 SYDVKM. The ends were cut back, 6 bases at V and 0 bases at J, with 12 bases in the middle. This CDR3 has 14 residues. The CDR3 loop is CASREGRSSYEQYV. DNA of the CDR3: TGTGCCAGCAGGGAGGGGAGGAGCTCCTACGAGCAGTACGTC.

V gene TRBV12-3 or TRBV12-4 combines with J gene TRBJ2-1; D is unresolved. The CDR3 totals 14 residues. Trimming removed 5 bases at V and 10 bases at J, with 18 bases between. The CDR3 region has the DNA TGTGCCAGCAGTGTGCTAAAAGGGCAAAAGGAGCAGTTCTTC. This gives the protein CASSVLKGQKEQFF.

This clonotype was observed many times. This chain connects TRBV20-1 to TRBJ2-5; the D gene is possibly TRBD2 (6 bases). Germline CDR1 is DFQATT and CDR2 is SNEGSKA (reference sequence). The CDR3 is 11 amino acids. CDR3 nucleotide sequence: TGCAGCTCCCTAGCGCAAGAGACCCAGTACTTC. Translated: CSSLAQETQYF.

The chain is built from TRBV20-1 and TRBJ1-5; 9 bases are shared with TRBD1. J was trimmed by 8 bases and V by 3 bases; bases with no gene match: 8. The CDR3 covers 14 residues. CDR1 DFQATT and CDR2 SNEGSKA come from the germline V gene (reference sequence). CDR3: CSASSRDRAEPQHF. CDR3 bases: TGCAGTGCTAGCTCTAGGGACAGGGCTGAGCCCCAGCATTTT.

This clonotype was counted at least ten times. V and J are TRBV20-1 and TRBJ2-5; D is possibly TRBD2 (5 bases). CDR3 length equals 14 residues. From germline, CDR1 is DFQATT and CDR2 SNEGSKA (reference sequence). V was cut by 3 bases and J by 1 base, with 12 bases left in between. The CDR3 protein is CSASGQRFQETQYF. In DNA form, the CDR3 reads TGCAGTGCTAGTGGCCAGCGGTTCCAAGAGACCCAGTACTTC.

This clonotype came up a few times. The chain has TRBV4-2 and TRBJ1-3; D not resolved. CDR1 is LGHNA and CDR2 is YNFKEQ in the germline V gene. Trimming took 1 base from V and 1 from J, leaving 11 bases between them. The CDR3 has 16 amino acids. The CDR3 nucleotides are TGTGCCAGCAGCCAAGGGGAGGGTTCGTCTGGAAACACCATATATTTT. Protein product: CASSQGEGSSGNTIYF.

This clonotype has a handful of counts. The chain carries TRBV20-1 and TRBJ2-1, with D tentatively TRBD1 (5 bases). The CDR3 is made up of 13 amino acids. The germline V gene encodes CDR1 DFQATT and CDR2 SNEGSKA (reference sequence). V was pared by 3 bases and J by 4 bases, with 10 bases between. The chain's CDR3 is CSASDSFYNEQFF. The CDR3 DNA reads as TGCAGTGCTAGTGACAGTTTTTACAATGAGCAGTTCTTC.

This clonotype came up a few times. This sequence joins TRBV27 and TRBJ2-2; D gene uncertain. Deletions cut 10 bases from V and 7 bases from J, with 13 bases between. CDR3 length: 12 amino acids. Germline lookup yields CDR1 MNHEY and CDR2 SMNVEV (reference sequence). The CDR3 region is CATGIEVGELFF. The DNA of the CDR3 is TGTGCCACCGGTATAGAGGTCGGGGAGCTGTTTTTT.

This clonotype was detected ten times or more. CDR3 residues: CASSVGGREQYF. The DNA of the CDR3 is TGTGCCAGCAGCGTAGGGGGTCGCGAGCAGTACTTC. The chain is built from TRBV9 and TRBJ2-7; D remains unclear. Trimming took off 0 bases at V and 6 bases at J, with 7 bases between the two ends. CDR3 length: 12 amino acids. The germline gives CDR1 SGDLS, CDR2 YYNGEE.

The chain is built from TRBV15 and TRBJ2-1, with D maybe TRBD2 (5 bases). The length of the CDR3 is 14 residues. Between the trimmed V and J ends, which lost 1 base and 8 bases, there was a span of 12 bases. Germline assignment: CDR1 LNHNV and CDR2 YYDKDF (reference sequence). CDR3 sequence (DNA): TGTGCCACCAGCAGAGTAGGACCAGCGGATGAGCAGTTCTTC. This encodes CATSRVGPADEQFF.

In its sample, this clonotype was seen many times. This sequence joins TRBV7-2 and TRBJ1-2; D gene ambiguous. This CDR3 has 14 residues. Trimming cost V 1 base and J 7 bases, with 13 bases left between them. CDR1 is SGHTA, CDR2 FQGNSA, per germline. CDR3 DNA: TGTGCCAGCAGCTTAGTGCGGGATCCGCGTGGCTACACCTTC. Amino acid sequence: CASSLVRDPRGYTF.

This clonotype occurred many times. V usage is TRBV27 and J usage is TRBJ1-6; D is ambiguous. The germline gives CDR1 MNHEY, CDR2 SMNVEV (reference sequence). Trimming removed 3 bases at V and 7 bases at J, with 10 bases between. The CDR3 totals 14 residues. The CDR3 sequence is CASSLRQANSPLHF. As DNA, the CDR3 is TGTGCCAGCAGTTTGCGGCAGGCAAATTCACCCCTCCACTTT.